A single T cell receptor beta chain is shown here with its context. Original data processing: Estimation of nucleated cell counts was performed using reference gene primer amplification. Using immunoSEQ multiplex PCR, the repertoire was profiled, and TCRdb retains in-frame clones only, with some absent. V and J calls and clone size follow that table, whereas D and trimming were derived from the DNA. The sample holds approximately 120,000 clones, 74% seen once. This specimen belongs to a study of blood T cell repertoires in COVID-19. For the study at large: Samples taken during acute and convalescent COVID-19 were collected in the United States, Italy and Spain. Sample material is recorded as cDNA or gDNA derived from T cells, B-cell-depleted T cells, or PBMCs.

The receptor's source is a man between 60 and 75 years old with acute or convalescent COVID-19. The sample was peripheral blood.

In nucleotides, the CDR3 is TGTGCCAGCAGCCTAACAGGGGTTTTGAACACCGGGGAGCTGTTTTTT. Residues: CASSLTGVLNTGELFF. The chain combines TRBV7-9 with TRBJ2-2; the match to TRBD1 covers 7 bases. V was clipped by 5 bases and J by 1 base; unmatched bases: 7. In germline, CDR1 is SEHNR, CDR2 FQNEAQ (reference sequence). The CDR3 is 16 residues long.